In this sample, the clone carrying this TCR beta chain turned up many times. Its specificity is unknown. The record originates from a study of spatial heterogeneity in lung cancer. General study results and limits: There were more appearances of ubiquitous expanded tumor TCRs in blood at resection than at follow-up.

Each molecule of TCR cDNA was tagged with one unique molecular identifier. Via MiXCR, TCRdb re-called the 5' RACE reads, giving one row per CDR3 protein. The sample lists 40,000 or so distinct CDR3 sequences, over 9.5% occurring once. Time point indicated: blood at routine non-recurrence follow-up after resection. Sequencing covered unsorted whole RNA taken from tumor, nontumor lung or frozen PBMC. The V gene lost 0 bases and the J gene lost 8 bases, with 17 bases spanning the gap. The CDR3 sequence is 16 residues long. Germline-derived CDR1 and CDR2 are WNHNN and SYGVQD (reference sequence). The J gene is TRBJ2-1, the V gene TRBV10-1; TRBD2 is a possible D gene (6 bases). The TCR comes from a female donor with early-stage non-small cell lung cancer. The sample consisted of PBMCs, taken at follow-up. The CDR3 nucleotides read TGCGCCAGCAGTGAGTCAAGACTAGTTGACGGTGATGAGCAGTTCTTC. It specifies CASSESRLVDGDEQFF.